The rows below give T cell receptor beta chains drawn from one sample of a study of T cells after yellow fever vaccination. TCRdb ran MiXCR on the 5' RACE reads and lists one entry per CDR3 protein. The table records 100,000 to 150,000 distinct CDR3 sequences, approximately 14% of them present only once. The specimen comprised CD8+ T cells sorted from PBMCs, sampled 5 days after the yellow fever booster vaccination. The receptors stem from a man aged 18 to 29 who received the YFV17D yellow fever vaccine. The CDR3 runs from the conserved cysteine through the conserved F or W. The order of the fields is clone size, V gene, J gene, D gene, CDR3 DNA, CDR3 protein. The D gene is left open where the match is weak. Where a row states a size, it is once, few, many or the class of an expanded clone; other rows omit it.

few	TRBV7-2	TRBJ2-3	TRBD2	TGTGCCAGCAGCCCCAGACTAGCGGGGAGCACAGATACGCAGTATTTT	CASSPRLAGSTDTQYF
few	TRBV12-3/TRBV12-4	TRBJ2-3	TRBD2	TGTGCCAGCAGCCAAATACTAGCGGGGCGGCAACTCCTCCCGCTCACAGATACGCAGTATTTT	CASSQILAGRQLLPLTDTQYF
NA	TRBV24-1	TRBJ2-3	TRBD2	TGTGCCACCAGTGATGGGCTAGCGGCGACAGATACGCAGTATTTT	CATSDGLAATDTQYF
NA	TRBV7-9	TRBJ1-4	NA	TGTGCCAGCAGTTCCCTCGATGAAAAACTGTTTTTT	CASSSLDEKLFF
NA	TRBV12-3/TRBV12-4	TRBJ1-6	NA	TGTGCCAGCAGCCCGACAGCCACTAATTCACCCCTCCACTTT	CASSPTATNSPLHF
NA	TRBV5-6	TRBJ2-5	NA	TGTGCCAGCAGCCAGGACCCCAGTACCCAGTACTTC	CASSQDPSTQYF
many	TRBV5-1	TRBJ2-7	TRBD1	TGCGCCAGCAGCTTGGACAGGGGGATCTCCTACGAGCAGTACTTC	CASSLDRGISYEQYF
few	TRBV7-3	TRBJ2-5	NA	TGTGCCAGCAGCTTATTTCGGGGACCTAAAGAGACCCAGTACTTC	CASSLFRGPKETQYF
NA	TRBV4-3	TRBJ2-6	NA	TGCGCCAGCAGCCAAGGGAGGTACTCTGGGGCCAACGTCCTGACTTTC	CASSQGRYSGANVLTF
NA	TRBV18	TRBJ2-1	NA	TGTGCCAGCTCAATCTGGGATGAGCAGTTCTTC	CASSIWDEQFF
few	TRBV6-6	TRBJ2-3	NA	TGTGCCAGCAGTTATTTCTGGGCAGATACGCAGTATTTT	CASSYFWADTQYF
many	TRBV11-2	TRBJ2-4	NA	TGTGCCAGCAGCCCCGACGGTGGGCCCAGGTACATTCAGTACTTC	CASSPDGGPRYIQYF
NA	TRBV4-1	TRBJ2-7	TRBD1	TGCGCCAGCAGCCAAGAAGGTGGGACAGCGTACGAGCAGTACTTC	CASSQEGGTAYEQYF
few	TRBV4-3	TRBJ1-1	NA	TGCGCCAGCAGCCAAGCCCAGGGCGCTGAAGCTTTCTTT	CASSQAQGAEAFF
NA	TRBV7-9	TRBJ2-5	NA	TGTGCCAGCAGCCGACGACTAGATCGAGAGACCCAGTACTTC	CASSRRLDRETQYF
NA	TRBV6-1	TRBJ1-3	NA	TGTGCCAGCAGTGAATTGTCAGGGTTTGGAAACACCATATATTTT	CASSELSGFGNTIYF
few	TRBV28	TRBJ1-2	NA	TGTGCCAGCAGTTGGGTCCCTCTCCGGGTCCAGGAAGGCTACACCTTC	CASSWVPLRVQEGYTF
few	TRBV7-2	TRBJ2-3	TRBD2	TGTGCCAGCAGCTCCCTTTCGGGGACTATCACAGATACGCAGTATTTT	CASSSLSGTITDTQYF
many	TRBV6-5	TRBJ1-1	NA	TGTGCCAGCAGTTACTCTTTGGACAGCAGCTTTGAAGCTTTCTTT	CASSYSLDSSFEAFF
many	TRBV10-3	TRBJ1-4	NA	TGTGCCATCAGTGAAGGGGGAAATGAAAAACTGTTTTTT	CAISEGGNEKLFF
few	TRBV7-2	TRBJ1-5	NA	TGTGCCAGCAGCTCCCCGGGGAGTTATAGCAATCAGCCCCAGCATTTT	CASSSPGSYSNQPQHF
few	TRBV20-1	TRBJ2-5	NA	TGCAGTGCTAGAGGCAGTTGGGAGACCCAGTACTTC	CSARGSWETQYF
once	TRBV20-1	TRBJ2-5	TRBD2	TGCAGTGCTAGAGATCGGCGGGGGGGATTAGAGACCCAGTACTTC	CSARDRRGGLETQYF
many	TRBV3-1	TRBJ2-1	NA	TGTGCCAGCAGCCAAGATCCTCCAGGGGGGGCAGACAATGAGCAGTTCTTC	CASSQDPPGGADNEQFF
NA	TRBV4-3	TRBJ2-3	NA	TGCGCCAGCAGCCAAGATCCCCCGGGGGAGAAAAGCACAGATACGCAGTATTTT	CASSQDPPGEKSTDTQYF
few	TRBV20-1	TRBJ1-2	NA	TGCAGTGCTAGATCGGGGTCCTATGGCTACACCTTC	CSARSGSYGYTF
many	TRBV4-3	TRBJ1-2	TRBD1	TGCGCCAGCAGCCAGATGGAGTCTAGGGACAGGGGCCATGAGGCCTTC	CASSQMESRDRGHEAF
few	TRBV6-5	TRBJ1-1	TRBD1	TGTGCCAGCAGCGATAGGACAGGTAACTCTTTCTTT	CASSDRTGNSFF
many	TRBV9	TRBJ2-3	TRBD1	TGTGCCAGCAGCGTTCGACAGGGGGATAATGCAGATACGCAGTATTTT	CASSVRQGDNADTQYF
few	TRBV12-3/TRBV12-4	TRBJ1-2	NA	TGTGCCAGCAGTCTGGACACCGCTCGGGGCTACACCTTC	CASSLDTARGYTF
NA	TRBV7-7	TRBJ2-2	TRBD2	TGTGCCAGCACCATGACTAGCGCGGAAACCGGGGAGCTGTTTTTT	CASTMTSAETGELFF
many	TRBV12-3/TRBV12-4	TRBJ2-3	TRBD2	TGTGCCAGCAGCCTAGCGGGGGGGCCCCCAGATACGCAGTATTTT	CASSLAGGPPDTQYF
NA	TRBV7-9	TRBJ1-2	NA	TGTGCCAGCAGCCCAGGTGCGGGCGCCCACTATGGCTACACCTTC	CASSPGAGAHYGYTF
NA	TRBV6-6	TRBJ1-1	NA	TGTGCCAGCAACCCTACAAGCACCCTGCCTGAAGCTTTCTTT	CASNPTSTLPEAFF
NA	TRBV2	TRBJ2-5	TRBD1	TGTGCCAGCAGTCCAAGTAACGACAGGGCCTTACAAGAGACCCAGTACTTC	CASSPSNDRALQETQYF